This entry is about one T cell receptor beta chain. Antigen unknown. The data are from a study of radiotherapy plus CTLA-4 blockade in lung cancer. About the research overall: For 15% to 20% of patients, objective responses occurred, and approximately 31% had disease control.

The table came from immunoSEQ multiplex PCR; TCRdb's copy has only in-frame clones and leaves some out. This table has some 73,000 clones, under 85% appearing once. This CDR3 is 14 amino acids long. Germline assignment: CDR1 LGHNA and CDR2 YNFKEQ. V lost 0 bases to trimming and J lost 7 bases, with 7 bases between them. Participants had chemo-refractory metastatic non-small-cell lung cancer and were treated with focal radiation plus ipilimumab CTLA-4 blockade. General study results and limits: Reports identified early blood T cell clone dynamics, with interferon-beta, as the best response predictor. Radiotherapy with ipilimumab was followed by blood expansion of tumor-derived clones.

The source material was peripheral blood, sampled from a patient treated with radiotherapy plus ipilimumab. The J gene is TRBJ1-6, the V gene TRBV4-2, with D unclear. The clonotype originates from a human donor with non-small cell lung cancer who had stable disease on radiotherapy plus ipilimumab. The CDR3 reads CASSQDPANSPLHF. The CDR3 DNA sequence: TGTGCCAGCAGCCAAGATCCAGCCAATTCACCCCTCCACTTT.